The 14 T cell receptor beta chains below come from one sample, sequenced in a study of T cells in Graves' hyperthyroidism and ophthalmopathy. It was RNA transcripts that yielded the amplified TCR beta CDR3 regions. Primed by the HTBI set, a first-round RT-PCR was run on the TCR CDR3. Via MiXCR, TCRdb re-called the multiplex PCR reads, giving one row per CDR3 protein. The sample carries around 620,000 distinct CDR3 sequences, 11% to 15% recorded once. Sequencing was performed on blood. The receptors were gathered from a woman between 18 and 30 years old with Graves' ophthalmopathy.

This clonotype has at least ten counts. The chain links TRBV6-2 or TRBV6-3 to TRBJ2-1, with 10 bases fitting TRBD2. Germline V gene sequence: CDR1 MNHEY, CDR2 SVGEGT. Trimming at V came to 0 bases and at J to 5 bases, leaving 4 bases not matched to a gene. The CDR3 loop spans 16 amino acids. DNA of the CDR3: TGTGCCAGCAGTTACTCTGGGCTAGCGGGAGACAATGAGCAGTTCTTC. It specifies CASSYSGLAGDNEQFF.

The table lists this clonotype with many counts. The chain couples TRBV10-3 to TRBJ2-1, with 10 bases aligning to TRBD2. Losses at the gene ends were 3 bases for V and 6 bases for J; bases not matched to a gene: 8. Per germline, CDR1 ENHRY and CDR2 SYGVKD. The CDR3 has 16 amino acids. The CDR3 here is CAISDRSGRALNEQFF. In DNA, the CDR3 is TGTGCCATCAGTGATCGGAGCGGGAGGGCCCTCAATGAGCAGTTCTTC.

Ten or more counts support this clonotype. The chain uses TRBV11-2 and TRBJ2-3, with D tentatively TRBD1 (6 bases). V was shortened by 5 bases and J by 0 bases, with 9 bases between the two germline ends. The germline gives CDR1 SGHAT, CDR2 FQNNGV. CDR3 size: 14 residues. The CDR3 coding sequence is TGTGCCAGCAGCCCGGGACATAGCACAGATACGCAGTATTTT. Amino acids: CASSPGHSTDTQYF. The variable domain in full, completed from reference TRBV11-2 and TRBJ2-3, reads EAGVAQSPRYKIIEKRQSVAFWCNPISGHATLYWYQQILGQGPKLLIQFQNNGVVDDSQLPKDRFSAERLKGVDSTLKIQPAKLEDSAVYLCASSPGHSTDTQYFGPGTRLTVL.

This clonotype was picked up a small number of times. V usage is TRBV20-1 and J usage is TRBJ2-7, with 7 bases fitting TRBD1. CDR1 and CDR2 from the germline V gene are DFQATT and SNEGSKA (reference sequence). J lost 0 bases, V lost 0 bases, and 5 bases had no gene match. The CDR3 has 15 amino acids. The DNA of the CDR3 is TGCAGTGCTAGAGATTGGGACAGCAGCTCCTACGAGCAGTACTTC. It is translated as CSARDWDSSSYEQYF.

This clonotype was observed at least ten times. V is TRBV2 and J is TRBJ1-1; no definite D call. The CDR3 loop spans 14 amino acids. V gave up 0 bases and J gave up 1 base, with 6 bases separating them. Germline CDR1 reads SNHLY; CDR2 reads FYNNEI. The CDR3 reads CASSEAVRNTEAFF. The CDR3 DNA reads TGTGCCAGCAGTGAAGCGGTCAGGAACACTGAAGCTTTCTTT.

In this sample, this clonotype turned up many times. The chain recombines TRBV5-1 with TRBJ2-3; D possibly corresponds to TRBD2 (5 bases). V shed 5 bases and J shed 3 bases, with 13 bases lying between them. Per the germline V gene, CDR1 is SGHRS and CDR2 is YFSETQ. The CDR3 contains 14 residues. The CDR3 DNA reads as TGCGCCAGCAGTGACCCGGGCGGGACAGATACGCAGTATTTT. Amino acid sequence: CASSDPGGTDTQYF.

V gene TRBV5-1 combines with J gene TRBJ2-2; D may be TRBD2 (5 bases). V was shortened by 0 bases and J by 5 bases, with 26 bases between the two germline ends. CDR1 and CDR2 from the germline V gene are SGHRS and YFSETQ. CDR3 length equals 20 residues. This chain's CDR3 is CASSLVGLRVGLKQTGELFF. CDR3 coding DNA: TGCGCCAGCAGCTTGGTCGGGTTGCGGGTAGGATTGAAACAAACCGGGGAGCTGTTTTTT.

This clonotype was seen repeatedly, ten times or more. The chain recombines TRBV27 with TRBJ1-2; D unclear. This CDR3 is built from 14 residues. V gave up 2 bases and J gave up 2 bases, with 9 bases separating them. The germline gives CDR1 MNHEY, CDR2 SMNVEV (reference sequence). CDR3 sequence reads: CASSLSWANYGYTF. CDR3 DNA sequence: TGTGCCAGCAGTTTAAGCTGGGCAAACTATGGCTACACCTTC.

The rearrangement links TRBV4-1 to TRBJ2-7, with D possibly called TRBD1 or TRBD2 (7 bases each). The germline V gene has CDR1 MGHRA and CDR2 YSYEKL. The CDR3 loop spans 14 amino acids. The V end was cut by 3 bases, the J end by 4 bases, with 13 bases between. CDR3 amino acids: CASSQTGRVYEQYF. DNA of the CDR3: TGCGCCAGCAGCCAGACAGGGAGGGTATACGAGCAGTACTTC.

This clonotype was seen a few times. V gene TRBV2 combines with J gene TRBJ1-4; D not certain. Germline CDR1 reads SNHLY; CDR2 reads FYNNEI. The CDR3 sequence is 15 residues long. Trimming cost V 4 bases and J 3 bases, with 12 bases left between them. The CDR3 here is CASSARMRANEKLFF. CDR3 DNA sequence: TGTGCCAGCAGTGCCCGGATGAGGGCTAATGAAAAACTGTTTTTT.

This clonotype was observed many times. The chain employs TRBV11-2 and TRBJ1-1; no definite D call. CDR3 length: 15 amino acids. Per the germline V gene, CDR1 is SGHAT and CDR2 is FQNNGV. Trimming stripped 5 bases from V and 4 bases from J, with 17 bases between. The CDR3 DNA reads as TGTGCCAGCAGCCCATTGGACGCGGTGGGCACTGAAGCTTTCTTT. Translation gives CASSPLDAVGTEAFF.

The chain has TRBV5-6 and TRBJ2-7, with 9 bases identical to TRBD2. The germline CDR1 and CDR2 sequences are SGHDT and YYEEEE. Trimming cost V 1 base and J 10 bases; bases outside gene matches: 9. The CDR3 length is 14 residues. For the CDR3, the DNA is TGTGCCAGCAGCTTGCGGCGGGAGGGCCTTGATCAGTACTTC. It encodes CASSLRREGLDQYF.

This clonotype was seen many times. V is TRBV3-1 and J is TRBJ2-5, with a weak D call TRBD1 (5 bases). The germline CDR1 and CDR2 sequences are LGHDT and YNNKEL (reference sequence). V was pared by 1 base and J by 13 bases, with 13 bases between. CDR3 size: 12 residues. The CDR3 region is CASSQGTSRGYF. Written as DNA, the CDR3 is TGTGCCAGCAGCCAAGGGACATCCCGTGGGTACTTC.

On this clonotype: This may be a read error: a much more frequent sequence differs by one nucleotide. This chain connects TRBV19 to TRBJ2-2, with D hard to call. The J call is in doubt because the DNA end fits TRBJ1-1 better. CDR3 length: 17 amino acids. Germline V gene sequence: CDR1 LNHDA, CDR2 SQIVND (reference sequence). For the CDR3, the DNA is TGTGCCAGTAGCCGGTACGGATACCTAGCTTCGGATGCTGGAGCTTTCTTT. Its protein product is CASSRYGYLASDAGAFF.